The T cell receptor (beta chain) under discussion was sequenced for a study of early T cells in non-severe SARS-CoV-2 infection. Study-wide background: Sequenced bulk RNA came from whole blood that was unsorted, and chains were unpaired. The study's findings and limits: Lookups in VDJdb leaned toward anti-spike CD8 responses and missed private and CD4 specificities.

In its sample, this clonotype was seen many times. What it binds is unknown. Unique molecular identifiers were attached to individual cDNA molecules. Via MiXCR, TCRdb re-called the 5' RACE reads, giving one row per CDR3 protein. The repertoire holds around 49,000 distinct CDR3 sequences, with roughly 4.5% as singletons. The receptor's source is an adult who was a healthcare worker with PCR-confirmed SARS-CoV-2 infection or an uninfected control (not recorded which). The specimen sequenced was whole blood.

CDR3 residues: CASSSTSGRNEQFF. Written as DNA, the CDR3 is TGTGCCAGCAGCTCGACTAGCGGGAGGAATGAGCAGTTCTTC. This sequence joins TRBV6-6 and TRBJ2-1; 13 positions agree with TRBD2. Germline V lookup: CDR1 MNHNY, CDR2 SVGAGI (reference sequence). V shed 6 bases and J 7 bases; nucleotides not matched to a gene: 3. This CDR3 has 14 amino acids.